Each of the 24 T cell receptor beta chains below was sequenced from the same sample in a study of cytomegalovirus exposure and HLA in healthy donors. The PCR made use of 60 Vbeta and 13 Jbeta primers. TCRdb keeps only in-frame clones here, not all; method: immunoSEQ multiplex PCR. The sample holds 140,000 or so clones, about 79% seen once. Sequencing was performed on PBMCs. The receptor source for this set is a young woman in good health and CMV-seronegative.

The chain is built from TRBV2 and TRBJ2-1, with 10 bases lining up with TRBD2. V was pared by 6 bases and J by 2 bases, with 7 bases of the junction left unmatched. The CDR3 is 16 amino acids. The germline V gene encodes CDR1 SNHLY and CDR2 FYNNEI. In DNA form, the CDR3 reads TGTGCCAGCAGAGCGGGGGGGACGGGGGCCTACAATGAGCAGTTCTTC. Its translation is CASRAGGTGAYNEQFF.

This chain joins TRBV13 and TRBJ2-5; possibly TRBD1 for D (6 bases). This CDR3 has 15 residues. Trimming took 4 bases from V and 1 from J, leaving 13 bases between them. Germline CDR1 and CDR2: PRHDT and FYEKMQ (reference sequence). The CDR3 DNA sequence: TGTGCCAGCAGCTCCGGACAGAACGGCCAAGAGACCCAGTACTTC. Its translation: CASSSGQNGQETQYF. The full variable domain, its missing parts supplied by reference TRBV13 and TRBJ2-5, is AAGVIQSPRHLIKEKRETATLKCYPIPRHDTVYWYQQGPGQDPQFLISFYEKMQSDKGSIPDRFSAQQFSDYHSELNMSSLELGDSALYFCASSSGQNGQETQYFGPGTRLLVL.

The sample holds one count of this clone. The CDR3 protein is CASSQEGGATNNYGYTF. The DNA for the CDR3 is TGCGCCAGCAGCCAAGAGGGAGGAGCGACAAATAACTATGGCTACACCTTC. This sequence joins TRBV4-1 and TRBJ1-2; D call uncertain. Germline CDR1 and CDR2: MGHRA and YSYEKL. The CDR3 sequence is 17 residues long. V shed 0 bases and J shed 1 base, with 15 bases lying between them.

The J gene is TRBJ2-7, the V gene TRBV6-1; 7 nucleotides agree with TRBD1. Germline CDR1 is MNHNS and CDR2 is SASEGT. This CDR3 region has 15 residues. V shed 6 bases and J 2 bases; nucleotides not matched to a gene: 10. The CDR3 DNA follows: TGTGCCAGCAGACCCAACAGGGGATCCCCCTACGAGCAGTACTTC. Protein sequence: CASRPNRGSPYEQYF.

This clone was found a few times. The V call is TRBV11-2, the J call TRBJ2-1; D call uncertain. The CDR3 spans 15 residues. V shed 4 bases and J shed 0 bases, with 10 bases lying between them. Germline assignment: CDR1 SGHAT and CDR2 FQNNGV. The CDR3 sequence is CASSSPGGSYNEQFF. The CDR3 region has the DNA TGTGCCAGCAGCTCCCCCGGTGGCTCCTACAATGAGCAGTTCTTC.

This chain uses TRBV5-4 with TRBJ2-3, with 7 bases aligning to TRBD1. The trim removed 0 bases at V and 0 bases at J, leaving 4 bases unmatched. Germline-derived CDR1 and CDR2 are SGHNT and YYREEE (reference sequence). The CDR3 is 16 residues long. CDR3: CASSLALTGSTDTQYF. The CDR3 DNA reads TGTGCCAGCAGCTTGGCCCTGACAGGGAGCACAGATACGCAGTATTTT.

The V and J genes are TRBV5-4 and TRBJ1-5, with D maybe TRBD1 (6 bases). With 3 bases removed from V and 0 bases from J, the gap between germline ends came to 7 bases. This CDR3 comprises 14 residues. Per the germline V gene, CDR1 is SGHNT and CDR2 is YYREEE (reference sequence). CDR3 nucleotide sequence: TGTGCCAGCAGCTCAGGGGTTAGCAATCAGCCCCAGCATTTT. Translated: CASSSGVSNQPQHF.

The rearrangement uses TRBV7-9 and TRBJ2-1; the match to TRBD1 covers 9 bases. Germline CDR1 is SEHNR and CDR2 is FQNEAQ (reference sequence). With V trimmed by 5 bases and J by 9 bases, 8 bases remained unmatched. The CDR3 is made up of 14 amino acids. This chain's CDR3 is CASSLGQGLGEQFF. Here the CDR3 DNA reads TGTGCCAGCAGCCTCGGACAGGGGTTGGGTGAGCAGTTCTTC.

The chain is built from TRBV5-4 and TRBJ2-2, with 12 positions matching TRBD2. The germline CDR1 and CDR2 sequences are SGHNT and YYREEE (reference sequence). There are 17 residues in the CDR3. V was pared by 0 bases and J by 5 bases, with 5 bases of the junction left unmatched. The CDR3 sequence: CASSLELAGGRTGELFF. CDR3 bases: TGTGCCAGCAGCTTGGAGCTAGCGGGGGGGCGTACCGGGGAGCTGTTTTTT. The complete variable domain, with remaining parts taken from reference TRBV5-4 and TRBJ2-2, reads ETGVTQSPTHLIKTRGQQVTLRCSSQSGHNTVSWYQQALGQGPQFIFQYYREEENGRGNFPPRFSGLQFPNYSSELNVNALELDDSALYLCASSLELAGGRTGELFFGEGSRLTVL.

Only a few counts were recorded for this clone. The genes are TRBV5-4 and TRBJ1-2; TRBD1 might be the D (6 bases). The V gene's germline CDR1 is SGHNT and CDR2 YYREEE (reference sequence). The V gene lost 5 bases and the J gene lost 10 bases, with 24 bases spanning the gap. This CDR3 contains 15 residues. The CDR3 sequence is CASSQPNTQSGAYTF. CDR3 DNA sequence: TGTGCCAGCAGTCAACCTAACACTCAGTCAGGGGCCTACACCTTC.

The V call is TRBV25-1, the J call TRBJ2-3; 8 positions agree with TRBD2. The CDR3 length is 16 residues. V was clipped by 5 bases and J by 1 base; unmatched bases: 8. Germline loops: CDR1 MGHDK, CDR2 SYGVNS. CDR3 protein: CASSPYSGKGTDTQYF. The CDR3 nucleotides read TGTGCCAGCAGTCCGTATAGCGGGAAGGGCACAGATACGCAGTATTTT. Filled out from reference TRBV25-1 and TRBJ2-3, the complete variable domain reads EADIYQTPRYLVIGTGKKITLECSQTMGHDKMYWYQQDPGMELHLIHYSYGVNSTEKGDLSSESTVSRIRTEHFPLTLESARPSHTSQYLCASSPYSGKGTDTQYFGPGTRLTVL.

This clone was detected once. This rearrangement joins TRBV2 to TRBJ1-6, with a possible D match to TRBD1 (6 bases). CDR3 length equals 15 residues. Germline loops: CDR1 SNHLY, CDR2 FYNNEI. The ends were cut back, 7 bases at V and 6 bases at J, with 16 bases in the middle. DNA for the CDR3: TGTGCCAGCACCCAAACAGGGTCCGGTAATTCACCCCTCCACTTT. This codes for CASTQTGSGNSPLHF.

The CDR3 protein is CASSTQRGGAVETQYF. The CDR3 DNA reads TGTGCCAGCAGCACCCAACGCGGGGGGGCCGTGGAGACCCAGTACTTC. The chain recombines TRBV9 with TRBJ2-5, with 9 bases matching TRBD2. Per the germline V gene, CDR1 is SGDLS and CDR2 is YYNGEE. J lost 5 bases, V lost 4 bases, and 12 bases had no gene match. The CDR3 totals 16 residues.

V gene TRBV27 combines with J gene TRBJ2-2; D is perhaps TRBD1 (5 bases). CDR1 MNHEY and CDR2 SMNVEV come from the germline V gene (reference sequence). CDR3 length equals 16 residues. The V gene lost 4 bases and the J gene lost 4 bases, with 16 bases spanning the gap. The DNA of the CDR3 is TGTGCCAGCAGTTCCCATGGCAGGGTGGTCACCGGGGAGCTGTTTTTT. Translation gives CASSSHGRVVTGELFF.

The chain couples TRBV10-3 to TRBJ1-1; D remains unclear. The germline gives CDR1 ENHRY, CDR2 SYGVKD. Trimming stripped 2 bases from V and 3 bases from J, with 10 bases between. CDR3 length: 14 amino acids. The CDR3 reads CAISEGLMDTEAFF. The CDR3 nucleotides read TGTGCCATCAGTGAGGGGCTTATGGACACTGAAGCTTTCTTT.

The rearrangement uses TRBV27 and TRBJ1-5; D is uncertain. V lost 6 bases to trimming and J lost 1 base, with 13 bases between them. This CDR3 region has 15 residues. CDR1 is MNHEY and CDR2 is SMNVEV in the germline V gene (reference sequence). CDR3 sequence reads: CASSSFGRSNQPQHF. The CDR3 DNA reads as TGTGCCAGCAGCTCTTTTGGGAGGAGCAATCAGCCCCAGCATTTT.

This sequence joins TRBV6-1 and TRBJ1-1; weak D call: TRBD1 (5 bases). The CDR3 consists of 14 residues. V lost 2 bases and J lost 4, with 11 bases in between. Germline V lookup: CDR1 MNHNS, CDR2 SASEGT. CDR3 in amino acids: CASSELGGSTEAFF. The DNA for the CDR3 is TGTGCCAGCAGTGAACTGGGGGGGAGCACTGAAGCTTTCTTT.

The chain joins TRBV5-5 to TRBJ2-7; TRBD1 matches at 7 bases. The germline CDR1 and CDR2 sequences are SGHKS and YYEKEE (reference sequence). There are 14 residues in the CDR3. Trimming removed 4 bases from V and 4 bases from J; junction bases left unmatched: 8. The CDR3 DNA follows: TGTGCCAGCAGCGTGACAGGGAGACGGTACGAGCAGTACTTC. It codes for CASSVTGRRYEQYF.

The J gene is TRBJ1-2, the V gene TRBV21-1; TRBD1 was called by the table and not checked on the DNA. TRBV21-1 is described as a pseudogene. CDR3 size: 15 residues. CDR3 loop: CASSPHTEQGFGYTF. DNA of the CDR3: TGTGCCAGCAGCCCCCACACAGAACAGGGGTTTGGCTACACCTTC.

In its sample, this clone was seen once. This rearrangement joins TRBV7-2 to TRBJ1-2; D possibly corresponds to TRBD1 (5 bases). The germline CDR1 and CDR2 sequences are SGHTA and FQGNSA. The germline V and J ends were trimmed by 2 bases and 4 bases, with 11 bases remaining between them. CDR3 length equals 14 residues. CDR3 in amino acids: CASSLRGRVYGYTF. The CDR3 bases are TGTGCCAGCAGCTTAAGAGGCAGGGTCTATGGCTACACCTTC.

CDR3 protein: CASRGTGNNSPLHF. The CDR3 DNA sequence: TGTGCCAGCAGGGGGACAGGGAATAATTCACCCCTCCACTTT. The chain joins TRBV7-2 to TRBJ1-6; 9 bases fit TRBD1. CDR1 is SGHTA and CDR2 is FQGNSA in the germline V gene. V trimming: 6 bases; J trimming: 5 bases; junction bases outside the gene matches: 2. The length of the CDR3 is 14 residues.

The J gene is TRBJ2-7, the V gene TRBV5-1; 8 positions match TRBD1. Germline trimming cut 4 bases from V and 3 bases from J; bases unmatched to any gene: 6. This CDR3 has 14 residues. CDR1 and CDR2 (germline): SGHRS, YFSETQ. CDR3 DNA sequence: TGCGCCAGCAGCCCGGTGGACAGGGTCTACGAGCAGTACTTC. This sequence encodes CASSPVDRVYEQYF.

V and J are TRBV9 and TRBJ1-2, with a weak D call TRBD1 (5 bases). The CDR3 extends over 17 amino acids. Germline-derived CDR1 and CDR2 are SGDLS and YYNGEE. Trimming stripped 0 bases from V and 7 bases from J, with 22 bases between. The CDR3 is CASSVDPTGQGTLGYTF. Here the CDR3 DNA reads TGTGCCAGCAGCGTAGATCCCACCGGGCAGGGAACTCTTGGCTACACCTTC.

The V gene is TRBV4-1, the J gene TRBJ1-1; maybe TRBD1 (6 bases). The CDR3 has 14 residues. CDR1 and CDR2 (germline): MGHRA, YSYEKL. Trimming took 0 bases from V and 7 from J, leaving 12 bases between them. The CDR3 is CASSQEEGGGEAFF. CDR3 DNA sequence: TGCGCCAGCAGCCAAGAGGAAGGGGGTGGTGAAGCTTTCTTT.